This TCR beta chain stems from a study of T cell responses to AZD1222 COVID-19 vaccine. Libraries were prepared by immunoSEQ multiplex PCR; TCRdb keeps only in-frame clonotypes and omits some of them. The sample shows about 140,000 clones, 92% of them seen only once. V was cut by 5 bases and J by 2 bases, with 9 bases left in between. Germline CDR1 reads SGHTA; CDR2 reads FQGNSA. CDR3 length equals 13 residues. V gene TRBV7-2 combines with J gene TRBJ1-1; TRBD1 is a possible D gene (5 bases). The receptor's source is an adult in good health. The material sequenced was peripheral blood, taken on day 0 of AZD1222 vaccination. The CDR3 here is CASSRQYNTEAFF. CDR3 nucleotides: TGTGCCAGCAGCCGACAGTATAACACTGAAGCTTTCTTT.